The T cell receptor (beta chain) described here comes from a study of T cell responses to AZD1222 COVID-19 vaccine. Clones were read by immunoSEQ multiplex PCR, and TCRdb kept only the in-frame ones, dropping some. Of 200,000 to 250,000 clones listed, 85% to 95% are singletons. This CDR3 has 13 residues. Deletions cut 4 bases from V and 3 bases from J, with 9 bases between. Per the germline V gene, CDR1 is MNHEY and CDR2 is SMNVEV (reference sequence). The sequence came from an adult in good health. This rearrangement joins TRBV27 to TRBJ1-1; the D gene is possibly TRBD1 (5 bases). Sequencing was performed on peripheral blood, taken on day 0 of MenACWY control vaccination. The CDR3 sequence: CASSSQGYTEAFF. Here the CDR3 DNA reads TGTGCCAGCAGTTCTCAGGGATACACTGAAGCTTTCTTT.